These 21 T cell receptor beta chains were sequenced from one sample in a study of T-cell memory formation after mild COVID-19. TCRdb re-called the 5' RACE reads through MiXCR, storing one row per CDR3 protein. This table has 400,000 or so distinct CDR3 sequences, 20% appearing once. The sample taken for sequencing was PBMCs or a T cell subset sorted from them (not recorded which). The receptor set was obtained from an adult woman who had mild COVID-19 (a few samples of this study predate the infection). Cell type and time point are not known.

In this sample, this clonotype turned up many times. The V call is TRBV20-1, the J call TRBJ1-1, with 8 bases fitting TRBD1. CDR3 length equals 15 residues. Germline trimming cut 2 bases from V and 5 bases from J; bases unmatched to any gene: 10. Germline-derived CDR1 and CDR2 are DFQATT and SNEGSKA (reference sequence). Written as DNA, the CDR3 is TGCAGTGCTAGATCCCTCGGACAGGGTTGGACTGAAGCTTTCTTT. Residues: CSARSLGQGWTEAFF.

This clonotype showed up just a few times. The gene calls are TRBV6-6 and TRBJ2-5, with 7 bases aligning to TRBD1. Germline values: CDR1 MNHNY, CDR2 SVGAGI (reference sequence). The V gene end was trimmed by 7 bases and the J gene end by 1 base; junction bases not matched to a gene: 9. The CDR3 has 15 residues. The CDR3, as DNA: TGTGCCAGCAAGAGGGGGCGGCTCCTCCAAGAGACCCAGTACTTC. Amino acids: CASKRGRLLQETQYF.

V and J are TRBV29-1 and TRBJ1-2, with 7 nucleotides matching TRBD1. The CDR3 length is 15 residues. Per germline, CDR1 SQVTM and CDR2 ANQGSEA. With 4 bases clipped from V and 6 bases from J, the junction kept 14 bases outside the gene matches. CDR3 nucleotides: TGCAGCGTTGCGGGGGGACAGCCGTGGGCCGATGGCTACACCTTC. Its protein is CSVAGGQPWADGYTF. The full variable domain, in which reference TRBV29-1 and TRBJ1-2 provide the parts outside the CDR3, is SAVISQKPSRDICQRGTSLTIQCQVDSQVTMMFWYRQQPGQSLTLIATANQGSEATYESGFVIDKFPISRPNLTFSTLTVSNMSPEDSSIYLCSVAGGQPWADGYTFGSGTRLTVV.

This clonotype was seen more than once but under ten times. V is TRBV4-2 and J is TRBJ2-1, with TRBD2 as a possible D gene (6 bases). CDR1 LGHNA and CDR2 YNFKEQ come from the germline V gene. This CDR3 spans 16 amino acids. The V and J ends lost 0 bases and 4 bases respectively, with 13 bases between them. DNA of the CDR3: TGTGCCAGCAGCCAAGATCGACTAGGGGCTTACAATGAGCAGTTCTTC. Amino acid sequence: CASSQDRLGAYNEQFF.

V and J are TRBV12-3 or TRBV12-4 and TRBJ1-1; D might be TRBD1 (5 bases). This CDR3 has 14 residues. Trimming took 7 bases from V and 1 from J, leaving 13 bases between them. CDR3 amino acids: CASTNVRENTEAFF. The CDR3, as DNA: TGTGCCAGCACCAACGTCAGGGAGAACACTGAAGCTTTCTTT.

This rearrangement joins TRBV5-4 to TRBJ2-5, with 9 positions matching TRBD1. Germline V CDR1 and CDR2: SGHNT, YYREEE (reference sequence). V gave up 1 base and J gave up 4 bases; unmatched junction bases: 8. There are 16 residues in the CDR3. The CDR3 sequence: CASSLRSQGAGETQYF. CDR3 bases: TGTGCCAGCAGCTTGCGGTCACAGGGGGCGGGAGAGACCCAGTACTTC. Combining the CDR3 with reference TRBV5-4 and TRBJ2-5 gives the whole variable domain ETGVTQSPTHLIKTRGQQVTLRCSSQSGHNTVSWYQQALGQGPQFIFQYYREEENGRGNFPPRFSGLQFPNYSSELNVNALELDDSALYLCASSLRSQGAGETQYFGPGTRLLVL.

The gene calls are TRBV5-4 and TRBJ2-7; a possible D gene is TRBD1 (5 bases). The CDR3 spans 15 residues. Germline loops: CDR1 SGHNT, CDR2 YYREEE (reference sequence). V lost 4 bases and J lost 0, with 14 bases in between. The CDR3 bases are TGTGCCAGCAGCATCGCAGGGATTAGCTCCTACGAGCAGTACTTC. Protein product: CASSIAGISSYEQYF. Together with reference TRBV5-4 and TRBJ2-7, the CDR3 gives the full variable domain: ETGVTQSPTHLIKTRGQQVTLRCSSQSGHNTVSWYQQALGQGPQFIFQYYREEENGRGNFPPRFSGLQFPNYSSELNVNALELDDSALYLCASSIAGISSYEQYFGPGTRLTVT.

This clonotype has only a few counts. The chain carries TRBV12-3 or TRBV12-4 and TRBJ2-3; 7 bases are shared with TRBD2. The CDR3 runs 15 residues. V lost 6 bases and J lost 8; bases outside the gene matches: 14. CDR3 protein: CASSPAGKGWFTQYF. CDR3 nucleotide sequence: TGTGCCAGCAGCCCAGCGGGGAAGGGTTGGTTTACGCAGTATTTT.

This clonotype has more than one count but fewer than ten. The chain joins TRBV7-2 to TRBJ2-7; TRBD2 matches 14 bases. Germline CDR1 reads SGHTA; CDR2 reads FQGNSA. V trimming: 5 bases; J trimming: 3 bases; junction bases outside the gene matches: 9. The CDR3 sequence is 17 residues long. CDR3 nucleotides: TGTGCCAGCAGCCCCGCCGGGACTAGCGGGGGATACTACGAGCAGTACTTC. Residues: CASSPAGTSGGYYEQYF.

The chain uses TRBV20-1 and TRBJ1-6, with D perhaps TRBD1 (5 bases). The V and J ends lost 6 bases and 7 bases respectively, with 19 bases between them. CDR3 size: 15 residues. CDR1 is DFQATT, CDR2 SNEGSKA, per germline (reference sequence). This CDR3 is CSATLKGISNSPLHF. The CDR3, as DNA: TGCAGTGCAACACTGAAGGGGATTTCCAATTCACCCCTCCACTTT.

In its sample, this clonotype was seen a few times. The gene calls are TRBV14 and TRBJ1-2, with D maybe TRBD1 (5 bases). V lost 0 bases to trimming and J lost 4 bases, with 9 bases between them. The CDR3 sequence is 14 residues long. From germline, CDR1 is SGHDN and CDR2 FVKESK. For the CDR3, the DNA is TGTGCCAGCAGCCAAGAATTCCAGGGCTATGGCTACACCTTC. Its protein product is CASSQEFQGYGYTF.

V usage is TRBV20-1 and J usage is TRBJ1-2, with 7 bases fitting TRBD1. V lost 6 bases to trimming and J lost 0 bases; unmatched junction nucleotides: 7. The germline CDR1 and CDR2 sequences are DFQATT and SNEGSKA (reference sequence). CDR3 length equals 14 residues. CDR3 sequence (DNA): TGCAGTGCCGTCGACAGGGCCTCTAACTATGGCTACACCTTC. It is translated as CSAVDRASNYGYTF.

The rearrangement uses TRBV21-1 and TRBJ1-5; TRBD1, the table's D call, lacks a check against the DNA. TRBV21-1 is described as a pseudogene. The CDR3 totals 13 residues. This chain's CDR3 is CASNPGDNQPQHF. The CDR3 DNA follows: TGTGCCAGCAACCCAGGGGACAATCAGCCCCAGCATTTT.

V is TRBV20-1 and J is TRBJ1-2, with unresolved D. With 2 bases removed from V and 6 bases from J, the gap between germline ends came to 13 bases. This CDR3 spans 13 amino acids. The germline gives CDR1 DFQATT, CDR2 SNEGSKA (reference sequence). CDR3 region: CSARYKGGDGYTF. In DNA, the CDR3 is TGCAGTGCTAGATATAAGGGCGGGGATGGCTACACCTTC.

This clonotype came up many times. This chain joins TRBV5-1 and TRBJ1-2; 7 positions match TRBD1. The junction had 8 bases not matched to a gene; V was cut back by 3 bases and J by 6 bases. From germline, CDR1 is SGHRS and CDR2 YFSETQ. The CDR3 covers 14 residues. The CDR3 is CASSSLQGGDGYTF. The CDR3 DNA reads TGCGCCAGCAGCTCCCTCCAGGGGGGCGATGGCTACACCTTC.

The chain uses TRBV7-9 and TRBJ2-3; possibly TRBD1 for D (6 bases). The germline V gene has CDR1 SEHNR and CDR2 FQNEAQ (reference sequence). With 6 bases removed from V and 0 bases from J, the gap between germline ends came to 16 bases. The CDR3 has 16 amino acids. This chain's CDR3 is CASRRSGTQSTDTQYF. The CDR3 coding sequence is TGTGCCAGCAGACGCTCCGGGACACAAAGCACAGATACGCAGTATTTT.

The chain recombines TRBV20-1 with TRBJ2-1, with TRBD1 identical over 8 bases. Germline V lookup: CDR1 DFQATT, CDR2 SNEGSKA (reference sequence). After removal of 6 bases from V and 10 bases from J, the junction contained 5 bases not matched to a gene. CDR3 length: 11 residues. The CDR3 loop reads CSAPGGREQFF. The DNA for the CDR3 is TGCAGTGCCCCAGGGGGCAGGGAGCAGTTCTTC.

On this clonotype itself: This may come from a read error, since a much larger clone is one base off. V gene TRBV20-1 combines with J gene TRBJ1-2; possibly TRBD1 for D (5 bases). This CDR3 spans 14 amino acids. Germline V gene sequence: CDR1 DFQATT, CDR2 SNEGSKA (reference sequence). V lost 3 bases to trimming and J lost 9 bases, with 20 bases between them. CDR3 in DNA: TGCAGTGCTAGGGCACGCCGGGGCCCTGATCGCTACACCTTC. It yields the protein CSARARRGPDRYTF.

This clonotype was found a few times. CDR3 nucleotide sequence: TGCAGTGCTAGAACACTAGCGGGACTCGAGACCCAGTACTTC. Its protein product is CSARTLAGLETQYF. The chain is built from TRBV20-1 and TRBJ2-5, with TRBD2 matching 10 bases. J gave up 5 bases and V 2 bases, and 5 bases lay outside the gene matches. Germline V CDR1 and CDR2: DFQATT, SNEGSKA (reference sequence). The CDR3 is 14 amino acids.

This clonotype has only a few counts. This chain links TRBV6-5 with TRBJ2-7, with unresolved D. V lost 6 bases and J lost 6, with 15 bases in between. The CDR3 totals 13 residues. Looked up from germline, CDR1 is MNHEY and CDR2 is SVGAGI. CDR3 residues: CASSPPGLGEQYF. CDR3 DNA: TGTGCCAGCAGCCCCCCGGGCTTAGGCGAGCAGTACTTC.

This clonotype was seen only a few times. This sequence joins TRBV20-1 and TRBJ2-4; tentative D call: TRBD1 (6 bases). CDR1 and CDR2 from the germline V gene are DFQATT and SNEGSKA (reference sequence). V lost 6 bases and J lost 0, with 24 bases in between. The CDR3 is made up of 18 amino acids. CDR3 DNA: TGCAGTGCCCCAGGGGCTCGCGGTGCCATCCTAGCCAAAAACATTCAGTACTTC. Protein sequence: CSAPGARGAILAKNIQYF.